This TCR beta chain was obtained from a study of T cell repertoires in cytomegalovirus infection. Across the study: In public TCR beta signatures, there were indications of both CMV infection and matching HLA type. Study-wide results and caveats: There were carriers of CMV plus the relevant HLA, and cumulative public TCR beta family frequency identified them. HLA-C-restricted CMV clonotypes gave the most frequent clonotype in two of eight donors.

MiXCR, applied by TCRdb to the reads, yields one record per CDR3 protein. The table lists some 170,000 distinct CDR3 sequences, about 18% of them singletons. This clonotype has more than one count but fewer than ten. Its cognate antigen is unknown. Losses at the gene ends were 6 bases for V and 6 bases for J; bases not matched to a gene: 6. The CDR3 totals 13 residues. The V gene's germline CDR1 is DFQATT and CDR2 SNEGSKA (reference sequence). The clonotype originates from a human donor in good health (CMV status not recorded). Some clones in this sample may be carry-over from other donors' samples. Sequenced sample: CD8+ T cells from PBMCs. This chain connects TRBV20-1 to TRBJ2-1, with 9 bases aligning to TRBD1. The CDR3 reads CSALQGASNEQFF. The CDR3 nucleotides are TGCAGTGCGCTACAGGGGGCGTCCAATGAGCAGTTCTTC.